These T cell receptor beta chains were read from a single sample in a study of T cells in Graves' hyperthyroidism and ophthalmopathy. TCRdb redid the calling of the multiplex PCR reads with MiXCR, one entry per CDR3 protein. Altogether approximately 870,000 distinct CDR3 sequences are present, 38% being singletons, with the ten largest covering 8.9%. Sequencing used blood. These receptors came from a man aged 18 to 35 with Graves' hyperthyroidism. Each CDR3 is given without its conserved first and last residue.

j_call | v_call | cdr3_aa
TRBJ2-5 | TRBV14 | ASSQGGVVTQY
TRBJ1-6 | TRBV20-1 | SARLSSYNSPLH
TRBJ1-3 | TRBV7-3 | ASSRPRDTLRTIY
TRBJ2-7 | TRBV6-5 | ASSPDKALEQY
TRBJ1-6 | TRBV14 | ASSQDVRGVSYNSPLH
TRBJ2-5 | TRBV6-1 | ASRQTGAAGETQY
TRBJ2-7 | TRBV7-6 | ASSLGGPNYEQY
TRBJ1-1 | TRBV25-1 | ASKDTNTEAF
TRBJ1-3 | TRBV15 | ATSVGAGNTIY
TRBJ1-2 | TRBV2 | ASSRQDNGYT
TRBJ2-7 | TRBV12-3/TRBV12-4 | ASSLKQGTPSAY
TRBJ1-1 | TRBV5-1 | ASSFQQGDTEAF
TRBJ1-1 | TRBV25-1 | ACSVGKGTEAF
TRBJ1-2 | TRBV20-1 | SATQGLGYT
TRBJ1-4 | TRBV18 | ASSPLQGGEEKLF
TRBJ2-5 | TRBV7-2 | ASSYQAGGRETQY
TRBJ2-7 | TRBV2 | ASSSYPLAGGPYEQY
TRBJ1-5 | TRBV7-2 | ASSLVLGVNQPQH
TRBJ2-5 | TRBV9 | ASSVDPQVETQY
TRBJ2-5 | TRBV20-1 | SAAQGVAGQETQY
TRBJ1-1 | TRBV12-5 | ASGLTGVVTEAF
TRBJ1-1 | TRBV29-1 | SFGAQQLNTEAF
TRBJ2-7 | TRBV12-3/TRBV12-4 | ASSNPGTGSHEQY
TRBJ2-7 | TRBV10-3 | AISERSGHDGQY
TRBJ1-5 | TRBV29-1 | SVEVAGGGRQPQH
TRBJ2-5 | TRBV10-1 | ASSEFIGSETQY
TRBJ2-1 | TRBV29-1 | SVEPGLANNEQF
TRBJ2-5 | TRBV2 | ASSSDSGQETQY
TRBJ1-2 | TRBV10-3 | AISPGPENYGYT
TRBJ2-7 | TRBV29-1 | SAGRDRGYEQY
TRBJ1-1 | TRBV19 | ASSIGRSTEAF
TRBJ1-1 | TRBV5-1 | ASSLAEDHTEAF
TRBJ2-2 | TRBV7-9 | ASSSGPSKTGELF
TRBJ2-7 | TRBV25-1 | ASKAGLSGSYEQY
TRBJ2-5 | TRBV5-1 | ASSVTSGGTQY
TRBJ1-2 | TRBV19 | ASRAEGAINYGYT
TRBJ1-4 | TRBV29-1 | SADGTNEKLF
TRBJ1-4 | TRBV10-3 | AITPGGAGNEKLF
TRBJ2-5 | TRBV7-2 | ASSLGTFQETQY
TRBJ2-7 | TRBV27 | ASSLGLAGVQY
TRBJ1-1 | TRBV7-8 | ASSFTRQGEAF
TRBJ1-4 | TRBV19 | ASSLSDWKEKLF
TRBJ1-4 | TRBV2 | ATGDRADEKLF
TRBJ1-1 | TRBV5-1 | ASSFSNSLTEAF
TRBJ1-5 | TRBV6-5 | ASGRSGTGSNQPQH
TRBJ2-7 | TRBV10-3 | AISESGIAGYYEQY
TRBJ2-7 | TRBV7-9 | ASSPDRLFYEQY
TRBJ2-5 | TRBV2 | ASSHRGGETQY
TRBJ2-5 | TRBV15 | ATSSPQETQY